The 32 T cell receptor beta chains presented below share a single source sample, sequenced in a study of CD8+ T cells in alopecia areata (dated by TCRdb to 2017 to 2018). Library prep was done by the immunoSEQ multiplex PCR assay. For TCR sequencing, RNA was extracted from every sample and reverse transcribed into cDNA to serve as template. Held by TCRdb, this immuneACCESS table contains in-frame sequences only and omits some clones. Under half of the omission traces to an unresolved V gene where checked; the cause of the rest is unknown. In this sample the table shows fewer than 200,000 clones, about three fifths of which occur a single time. The ten largest clones take up roughly 12% of the sample. Taken with the paper, the label for time point translates to: about 25 weeks on oral tofacitinib. The intended sense of this specimen's treatment or condition label: oral pan-JAK inhibitor, 5-10 mg twice daily.

This specimen was CD8+ T cells sorted from blood, taken at week 24, from a patient treated with tofacitinib. The receptor source for this set is a human donor with alopecia areata.

The table lists this clone with a few counts. The chain carries TRBV2 and TRBJ1-6, with D hard to call. The CDR3 has 13 residues. The ends were cut back, 6 bases at V and 9 bases at J, with 12 bases in the middle. From germline, CDR1 is SNHLY and CDR2 FYNNEI. The CDR3 DNA reads as TGTGCCAGCAGCTCATATAAGGGTTCACCCCTCCACTTT. This sequence encodes CASSSYKGSPLHF. Variable domain in full (rest from reference TRBV2 and TRBJ1-6): EPEVTQTPSHQVTQMGQEVILRCVPISNHLYFYWYRQILGQKVEFLVSFYNNEISEKSEIFDDQFSVERPDGSNFTLKIRSTKLEDSAMYFCASSSYKGSPLHFGNGTRLTVT.

This clone was seen only a few times. The rearrangement links TRBV29-1 to TRBJ2-2; weak D call: TRBD2 (5 bases). This CDR3 region has 14 residues. Germline values: CDR1 SQVTM, CDR2 ANQGSEA. V gave up 4 bases and J gave up 6 bases, with 15 bases separating them. The CDR3 DNA follows: TGCAGCGTTGGGTTAACGGGGTATTCCGGGGAGCTGTTTTTT. This sequence encodes CSVGLTGYSGELFF.

V gene TRBV5-6 combines with J gene TRBJ1-2; D remains ambiguous. V was cut by 5 bases and J by 4 bases, with 9 bases left in between. Per germline, CDR1 SGHDT and CDR2 YYEEEE. The CDR3 length is 12 residues. The CDR3 bases are TGTGCCAGCAGTTCGACGGGCTATGGCTACACCTTC. The encoded protein is CASSSTGYGYTF.

The rearrangement uses TRBV29-1 and TRBJ1-3, with 9 bases matching TRBD1. The CDR3 is 16 residues long. Trimming took 4 bases from V and 2 from J; bases not matched to a gene: 9. Germline V gives CDR1 SQVTM, CDR2 ANQGSEA. CDR3 amino acids: CSVAGTGNLPGNTIYF. The CDR3 bases are TGCAGCGTTGCAGGGACAGGGAATCTTCCTGGAAACACCATATATTTT.

As concerns this clone: Other DNA sequences in this sample translate to the same CDR3. V is TRBV11-2 and J is TRBJ2-5, with no clear D. The length of the CDR3 is 11 residues. The V end lost 3 bases, the J end lost 5 bases, and 4 bases lay between the germline ends. From germline, CDR1 is SGHAT and CDR2 FQNNGV. The CDR3 here is CASSLLETQYF. CDR3 in DNA: TGTGCCAGCAGCTTGCTGGAGACCCAGTACTTC.

This chain connects TRBV2 to TRBJ2-1; perhaps D is TRBD1 or TRBD2 (5 bases each). Germline CDR1 and CDR2: SNHLY and FYNNEI. Trimming stripped 6 bases from V and 6 bases from J, with 21 bases between. This CDR3 has 16 amino acids. CDR3 protein: CASRDTGPPPLNEQFF. The DNA for the CDR3 is TGTGCCAGCAGAGATACGGGACCACCGCCCCTCAATGAGCAGTTCTTC. The full variable domain, its missing parts supplied by reference TRBV2 and TRBJ2-1, is EPEVTQTPSHQVTQMGQEVILRCVPISNHLYFYWYRQILGQKVEFLVSFYNNEISEKSEIFDDQFSVERPDGSNFTLKIRSTKLEDSAMYFCASRDTGPPPLNEQFFGPGTRLTVL.

The genes are TRBV29-1 and TRBJ2-7, with 7 bases that match TRBD2. V lost 3 bases and J lost 2; bases outside the gene matches: 13. Germline V lookup: CDR1 SQVTM, CDR2 ANQGSEA. The CDR3 totals 16 residues. CDR3 sequence (DNA): TGCAGCGTTGACTCGGATTCCCCTAGCGGCACCTACGAGCAGTACTTC. It translates to CSVDSDSPSGTYEQYF.

This chain links TRBV29-1 with TRBJ1-1; 7 bases match TRBD1. V shed 6 bases, J shed 11 bases, and the junction held 6 bases outside the gene matches. Germline CDR1 and CDR2: SQVTM and ANQGSEA. The CDR3 is made up of 10 amino acids. This chain's CDR3 is CSVGTVNAFF. CDR3 nucleotide sequence: TGCAGCGTGGGGACAGTGAATGCTTTCTTT.

V is TRBV29-1 and J is TRBJ1-2; D not certain. Trimming took off 3 bases at V and 8 bases at J, with 22 bases between the two ends. The CDR3 runs to 15 residues. Germline assignment: CDR1 SQVTM and CDR2 ANQGSEA. CDR3 region: CSVETGAPQPLGYTF. CDR3 nucleotide sequence: TGCAGCGTTGAGACGGGCGCGCCGCAGCCTCTCGGCTACACCTTC. Based on the CDR3 plus reference TRBV29-1 and TRBJ1-2, the full variable domain is SAVISQKPSRDICQRGTSLTIQCQVDSQVTMMFWYRQQPGQSLTLIATANQGSEATYESGFVIDKFPISRPNLTFSTLTVSNMSPEDSSIYLCSVETGAPQPLGYTFGSGTRLTVV.

This clone appeared a few times. The sample has other DNA sequences that encode this CDR3 too. This chain uses TRBV20-1 with TRBJ2-2; no clear D gene. CDR3 length: 11 residues. The V gene lost 5 bases and the J gene lost 2 bases, with 3 bases spanning the gap. CDR1 DFQATT and CDR2 SNEGSKA come from the germline V gene (reference sequence). DNA for the CDR3: TGCAGTGCTCCTAACACCGGGGAGCTGTTTTTT. Protein sequence: CSAPNTGELFF.

The V gene is TRBV27, the J gene TRBJ2-4, with TRBD1 matching 8 bases. The ends lost 5 bases at V and 6 bases at J; junction bases unmatched: 6. The CDR3 is made up of 14 amino acids. The V gene's germline CDR1 is MNHEY and CDR2 SMNVEV (reference sequence). The CDR3 DNA reads TGTGCCAGCAGTAACCGGGACAGGACAAACATTCAGTACTTC. It is translated as CASSNRDRTNIQYF.

This chain links TRBV5-8 with TRBJ1-5; unclear D gene. This CDR3 region has 13 residues. The ends were cut back, 2 bases at V and 6 bases at J, with 9 bases in the middle. Germline V gene lookup returns CDR1 SGHTS and CDR2 YDEGEE. The CDR3 nucleotides are TGTGCCAGCAGCTTTGAGGGTGGTCAGCCCCAGCATTTT. It yields the protein CASSFEGGQPQHF.

This clone was recorded a few times. The rearrangement uses TRBV29-1 and TRBJ2-3; 11 bases line up with TRBD2. With V trimmed by 3 bases and J by 3 bases, 2 bases remained unmatched. The CDR3 length is 14 residues. Germline V gene lookup returns CDR1 SQVTM and CDR2 ANQGSEA. The CDR3 is CSVEGLADTDTQYF. The CDR3 DNA sequence: TGCAGCGTTGAGGGACTAGCGGATACAGATACGCAGTATTTT.

The table lists this clone with a few counts. For the CDR3, the DNA is TGTGCCAGCTTCGGGACCCAGGTCCCCTGGCAAGAGACCCAGTACTTC. The encoded protein is CASFGTQVPWQETQYF. The gene calls are TRBV7-8 and TRBJ2-5, with D possibly being TRBD1 or TRBD2 (5 bases each). The CDR3 has 16 amino acids. Per the germline V gene, CDR1 is SGHVS and CDR2 is FQNEAQ. Between the trimmed V and J ends, which lost 8 bases and 2 bases, there was a span of 21 bases.

The chain is built from TRBV6-1 and TRBJ2-6; tentatively, D is TRBD1 (5 bases). The germline CDR1 and CDR2 sequences are MNHNS and SASEGT. The CDR3 length is 17 residues. V lost 3 bases, J lost 0 bases, and 12 bases lay in between. This chain's CDR3 is CASSEEPRGSGANVLTF. The CDR3 bases are TGTGCCAGCAGTGAGGAACCTAGGGGCTCTGGGGCCAACGTCCTGACTTTC.

The J gene is TRBJ1-2, the V gene TRBV9, with D perhaps matching TRBD1 (6 bases). The CDR3 has 17 amino acids. With 0 bases removed from V and 0 bases from J, the gap between germline ends came to 15 bases. Germline V gene data show CDR1 as SGDLS and CDR2 as YYNGEE. The CDR3 here is CASSVVGGGASNYGYTF. CDR3 sequence (DNA): TGTGCCAGCAGCGTAGTCGGCGGGGGGGCCTCTAACTATGGCTACACCTTC.

CDR3 region: CASSLGGQANSYEQYF. The CDR3 coding sequence is TGTGCCAGCAGCTTGGGGGGACAGGCGAACTCCTACGAGCAGTACTTC. V usage is TRBV5-6 and J usage is TRBJ2-7, with 8 nucleotides matching TRBD1. CDR1 and CDR2 (germline): SGHDT, YYEEEE. The CDR3 contains 16 residues. Unmatched junction bases numbered 5, after V lost 0 bases and J lost 0 bases. Based on the CDR3 plus reference TRBV5-6 and TRBJ2-7, the full variable domain is DAGVTQSPTHLIKTRGQQVTLRCSPKSGHDTVSWYQQALGQGPQFIFQYYEEEERQRGNFPDRFSGHQFPNYSSELNVNALLLGDSALYLCASSLGGQANSYEQYFGPGTRLTVT.

CDR3 residues: CASSQPVTNEKLFF. In nucleotides, the CDR3 is TGCGCCAGCAGTCAACCGGTTACTAATGAAAAACTGTTTTTT. This sequence joins TRBV23-1 and TRBJ1-4; D call uncertain. TRBV23-1 qualifies as an ORF whose function is uncertain. The germline V and J ends were trimmed by 2 bases and 2 bases, with 6 bases remaining between them. CDR3 length equals 14 residues.

The CDR3 coding sequence is TGTGCCAGCAGTCCCAACCACAGGGGAACAGATACGCAGTATTTT. Its translation: CASSPNHRGTDTQYF. This chain connects TRBV7-3 to TRBJ2-3, with 7 bases lining up with TRBD1. From germline, CDR1 is SGHTA and CDR2 FQGTGA. The CDR3 is made up of 15 amino acids. J lost 3 bases, V lost 6 bases, and 9 bases had no gene match. The variable domain in full, completed from reference TRBV7-3 and TRBJ2-3, reads GAGVSQTPSNKVTEKGKYVELRCDPISGHTALYWYRQSLGQGPEFLIYFQGTGAADDSGLPNDRFFAVRPEGSVSTLKIQRTERGDSAVYLCASSPNHRGTDTQYFGPGTRLTVL.

This chain connects TRBV7-9 to TRBJ2-5; possible D gene TRBD2, 5 bases. The CDR3 is 14 residues long. V lost 5 bases to trimming and J lost 6 bases, with 16 bases between them. Germline V lookup: CDR1 SEHNR, CDR2 FQNEAQ (reference sequence). CDR3 residues: CASSPTTGGQTQYF. The CDR3 DNA is TGTGCCAGCAGCCCTACCACGGGCGGGCAGACCCAGTACTTC.

This clone was counted only a few times. CDR3 sequence (DNA): TGTGCCAGCAGCCCCAGACTAGTAGAGGATGAGCAGTTCTTC. Translation gives CASSPRLVEDEQFF. The chain links TRBV4-2 to TRBJ2-1, with D possibly TRBD2 on 6 matching bases. V dropped 4 bases and J dropped 8 bases, with 15 bases sitting between them. The CDR3 runs 14 residues. The germline V gene has CDR1 LGHNA and CDR2 YNFKEQ.

The chain carries TRBV13 and TRBJ2-7; either TRBD1 or TRBD2 may fit D (5 bases each). The length of the CDR3 is 15 residues. Trimming pared 6 bases from V and 0 bases from J, leaving 15 bases between. Germline V gene sequence: CDR1 PRHDT, CDR2 FYEKMQ (reference sequence). The CDR3: CASSPPGRFSYEQYF. CDR3 nucleotides: TGTGCCAGCAGTCCACCGGGACGGTTCTCCTACGAGCAGTACTTC.

The CDR3 here is CAILDGVEQYF. The CDR3 nucleotides read TGTGCCATCTTAGACGGAGTCGAGCAGTACTTC. The V and J genes are TRBV7-9 and TRBJ2-7; D gene ambiguous. V was shortened by 10 bases and J by 6 bases, with 13 bases between the two germline ends. The germline CDR1 and CDR2 sequences are SEHNR and FQNEAQ (reference sequence). The CDR3 contains 11 residues.

The rearrangement uses TRBV14 and TRBJ2-5; TRBD1 aligns across 8 bases. This CDR3 spans 18 amino acids. After removal of 3 bases from V and 2 bases from J, the junction contained 14 bases not matched to a gene. Germline V CDR1 and CDR2: SGHDN, FVKESK. The CDR3 loop is CASSQGTGTGLIQETQYF. The CDR3 nucleotides are TGTGCCAGCAGCCAGGGTACCGGGACAGGACTGATTCAAGAGACCCAGTACTTC.

The chain employs TRBV10-3 and TRBJ1-1, with D perhaps matching TRBD1 (6 bases). The CDR3 has 11 residues. CDR1 is ENHRY, CDR2 SYGVKD, per germline. The germline V and J ends were trimmed by 6 bases and 11 bases, with 13 bases remaining between them. The CDR3 region is CAIRDSGAAFF. The CDR3 DNA follows: TGTGCCATCAGAGATTCAGGGGCGGCTTTCTTT.

The V and J genes are TRBV27 and TRBJ1-1; D remains unclear. The CDR3 is made up of 14 amino acids. Germline loops: CDR1 MNHEY, CDR2 SMNVEV (reference sequence). With 2 bases removed from V and 4 bases from J, the gap between germline ends came to 11 bases. CDR3 region: CASSLSGLLTEAFF. The CDR3 DNA follows: TGTGCCAGCAGTTTAAGTGGGTTGCTCACTGAAGCTTTCTTT.

The genes are TRBV7-9 and TRBJ1-2; D is uncertain. Germline lookup yields CDR1 SEHNR and CDR2 FQNEAQ (reference sequence). The V end was cut by 7 bases, the J end by 6 bases, with 12 bases between. The CDR3 length is 12 residues. CDR3 residues: CASTGGRDGYTF. The CDR3 DNA reads as TGTGCCAGCACCGGTGGGAGGGATGGCTACACCTTC. The entire variable domain, with the rest obtained from reference TRBV7-9 and TRBJ1-2, is as follows: DTGVSQNPRHKITKRGQNVTFRCDPISEHNRLYWYRQTLGQGPEFLTYFQNEAQLEKSRLLSDRFSAERPKGSFSTLEIQRTEQGDSAMYLCASTGGRDGYTFGSGTRLTVV.

CDR3 sequence: CATSRRTGADTQYF. Here the CDR3 DNA reads TGTGCCACCAGCAGACGGACAGGAGCAGATACGCAGTATTTT. The J gene is TRBJ2-3, the V gene TRBV15, with 7 positions matching TRBD1. The V and J ends lost 2 bases and 4 bases, in that order; junction bases with no gene match: 3. Germline-derived CDR1 and CDR2 are LNHNV and YYDKDF (reference sequence). The CDR3 has 14 amino acids.

Of note for this clone: Given the absence of the conserved phenylalanine or tryptophan at the CDR3 end, a read error is likely. This sequence joins TRBV6-4 and TRBJ1-2; 10 bases match TRBD1. V dropped 0 bases and J dropped 8; count of bases not matched to a gene: 0. This CDR3 spans 13 amino acids. The germline CDR1 and CDR2 sequences are MRHNA and SNTAGT. The CDR3 protein is CASSDSTGGGYTL. In nucleotides, the CDR3 is TGTGCCAGCAGTGACTCGACAGGGGGCGGCTACACCCTC.

This chain links TRBV29-1 with TRBJ2-7; tentative D call: TRBD2 (6 bases). The CDR3 has 15 residues. V lost 0 bases, J lost 4 bases, and 16 bases lay in between. Looked up from germline, CDR1 is SQVTM and CDR2 is ANQGSEA. The CDR3 is CSVEDPTTSGYEQYF. For the CDR3, the DNA is TGCAGCGTTGAAGATCCGACCACCAGCGGGTACGAGCAGTACTTC.

CDR3 sequence: CASKQGNQPQHF. DNA of the CDR3: TGTGCCAGTAAACAGGGCAATCAGCCCCAGCATTTT. This chain links TRBV19 with TRBJ1-5; D is possibly TRBD1 (5 bases). Germline values: CDR1 LNHDA, CDR2 SQIVND (reference sequence). Trimming cost V 7 bases and J 2 bases, with 6 bases left between them. The CDR3 totals 12 residues.

V and J are TRBV30 and TRBJ1-5; TRBD1 agrees at 9 bases. Germline V lookup: CDR1 GTSNPN, CDR2 SVGIG (reference sequence). V trimming: 1 base; J trimming: 7 bases; junction bases outside the gene matches: 5. This CDR3 contains 14 residues. The CDR3 protein is CAWSGGQGLQPQHF. The CDR3 bases are TGTGCCTGGAGTGGAGGACAGGGGTTGCAGCCCCAGCATTTT.